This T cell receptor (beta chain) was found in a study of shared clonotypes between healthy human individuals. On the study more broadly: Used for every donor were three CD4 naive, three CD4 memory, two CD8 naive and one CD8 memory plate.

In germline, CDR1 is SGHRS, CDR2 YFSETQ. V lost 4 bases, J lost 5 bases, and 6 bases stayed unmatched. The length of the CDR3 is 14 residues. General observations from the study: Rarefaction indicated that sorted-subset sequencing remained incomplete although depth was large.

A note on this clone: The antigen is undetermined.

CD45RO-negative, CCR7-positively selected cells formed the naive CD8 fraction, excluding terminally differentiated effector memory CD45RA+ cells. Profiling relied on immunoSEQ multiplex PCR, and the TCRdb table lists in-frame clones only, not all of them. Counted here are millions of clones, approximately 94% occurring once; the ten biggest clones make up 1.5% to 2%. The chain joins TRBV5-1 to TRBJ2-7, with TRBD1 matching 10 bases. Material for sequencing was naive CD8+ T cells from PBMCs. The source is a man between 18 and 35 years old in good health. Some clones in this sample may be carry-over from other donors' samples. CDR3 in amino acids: CASSNGQGVHEQYF. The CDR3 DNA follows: TGCGCCAGCAGCAATGGACAGGGGGTCCACGAGCAGTACTTC.